The 9 T cell receptor beta chains given below trace back to one sample, sequenced in a study of cytomegalovirus exposure and HLA in healthy donors. The PCR made use of 60 Vbeta and 13 Jbeta primers. Some clones are missing from TCRdb's copy, which holds only in-frame ones; the method was immunoSEQ multiplex PCR. The top ten clones hold about 1.6% of a sample with around 59,000 clones, approximately 83% of them seen once. Sample: PBMCs. These receptors originate from a human donor in good health.

V and J are TRBV27 and TRBJ2-3; 11 positions agree with TRBD2. The CDR3 covers 15 residues. V lost 4 bases and J lost 6; bases outside the gene matches: 6. Germline lookup yields CDR1 MNHEY and CDR2 SMNVEV (reference sequence). In DNA form, the CDR3 reads TGTGCCAGCAGTTACGGTAGCGGGGGGGCCGATACGCAGTATTTT. Encoded protein: CASSYGSGGADTQYF.

This chain uses TRBV14 with TRBJ2-7; 7 nucleotides agree with TRBD1. The CDR3 totals 14 residues. CDR1 and CDR2 (germline): SGHDN, FVKESK. The V gene end was trimmed by 2 bases and the J gene end by 0 bases; junction bases not matched to a gene: 1. In nucleotides, the CDR3 is TGTGCCAGCAGCCAACAGGGGGTCTCCTACGAGCAGTACTTC. Its protein is CASSQQGVSYEQYF.

J is TRBJ1-1 and V is TRBV2; 7 bases agree with TRBD1. The CDR3 covers 14 residues. Looked up from germline, CDR1 is SNHLY and CDR2 is FYNNEI. V was clipped by 4 bases and J by 0 bases; unmatched bases: 2. The CDR3 here is CASSVDRVNTEAFF. As DNA, the CDR3 is TGTGCCAGCAGTGTCGACAGGGTGAACACTGAAGCTTTCTTT.

This clone was seen just once. The chain carries TRBV9 and TRBJ2-1, with TRBD2 identical over 11 bases. V was pared by 4 bases and J by 6 bases, with 6 bases of the junction left unmatched. Looked up from germline, CDR1 is SGDLS and CDR2 is YYNGEE. This CDR3 comprises 15 residues. Written as DNA, the CDR3 is TGTGCCAGCAGCACTCGACTAGCGGGGCCCAATGAGCAGTTCTTC. Its protein is CASSTRLAGPNEQFF.

This clone was seen just once. The chain recombines TRBV28 with TRBJ1-5; the match to TRBD1 covers 9 bases. Unmatched junction bases numbered 5, after V lost 3 bases and J lost 2 bases. Germline CDR1 reads MDHEN; CDR2 reads SYDVKM. CDR3 length: 16 amino acids. DNA of the CDR3: TGTGCCAGCAGTTTCCGGACAGGGGCCGGCAATCAGCCCCAGCATTTT. This encodes CASSFRTGAGNQPQHF.

The V gene is TRBV19, the J gene TRBJ2-1; 8 bases map to TRBD2. V shed 6 bases, J shed 4 bases, and the junction held 11 bases outside the gene matches. CDR3 length equals 16 residues. CDR1 and CDR2 (germline): LNHDA, SQIVND (reference sequence). CDR3 loop: CASRPIGGGTYNEQFF. The CDR3, as DNA: TGTGCCAGTAGACCCATCGGGGGGGGGACATACAATGAGCAGTTCTTC. Full variable domain (rest looked up from reference TRBV19 and TRBJ2-1): DGGITQSPKYLFRKEGQNVTLSCEQNLNHDAMYWYRQDPGQGLRLIYYSQIVNDFQKGDIAEGYSVSREKKESFPLTVTSAQKNPTAFYLCASRPIGGGTYNEQFFGPGTRLTVL.

This rearrangement joins TRBV10-2 to TRBJ1-3; D is unclear. V was cut by 1 base and J by 2 bases, with 12 bases left in between. The CDR3 contains 16 residues. CDR1 WSHSY and CDR2 SAAADI come from the germline V gene. CDR3 in DNA: TGCGCCAGCAGTGAGTTATTTGCAGAAACTGGAAACACCATATATTTT. Encoded protein: CASSELFAETGNTIYF.

J is TRBJ2-5 and V is TRBV28; perhaps TRBD1 as D (6 bases). Germline assignment: CDR1 MDHEN and CDR2 SYDVKM. This CDR3 contains 14 residues. V gave up 3 bases and J gave up 4 bases, with 12 bases separating them. For the CDR3, the DNA is TGTGCCAGCAGTTTTTCAGGGGTGGGAGAGACCCAGTACTTC. This codes for CASSFSGVGETQYF.

The rearrangement joins TRBV10-3 to TRBJ1-6; the match to TRBD1 covers 10 bases. J was trimmed by 9 bases and V by 0 bases; bases with no gene match: 5. The CDR3 totals 16 residues. Germline-derived CDR1 and CDR2 are ENHRY and SYGVKD. DNA of the CDR3: TGTGCCATCAGTGAGTCTCGGGGGACAGGGGTTTCACCCCTCCACTTT. Protein: CAISESRGTGVSPLHF.